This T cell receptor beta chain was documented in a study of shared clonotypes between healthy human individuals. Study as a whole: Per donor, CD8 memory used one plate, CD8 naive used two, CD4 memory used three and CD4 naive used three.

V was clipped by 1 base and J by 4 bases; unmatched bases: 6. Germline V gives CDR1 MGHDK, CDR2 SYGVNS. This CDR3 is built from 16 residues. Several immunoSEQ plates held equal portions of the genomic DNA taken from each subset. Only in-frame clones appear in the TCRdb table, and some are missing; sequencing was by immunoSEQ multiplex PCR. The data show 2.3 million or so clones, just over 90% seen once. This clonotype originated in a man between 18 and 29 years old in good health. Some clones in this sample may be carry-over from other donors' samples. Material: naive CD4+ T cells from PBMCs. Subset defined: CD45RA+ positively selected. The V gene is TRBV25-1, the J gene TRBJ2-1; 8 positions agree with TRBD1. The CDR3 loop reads CASSEFTGDRYNEQFF. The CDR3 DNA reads TGTGCCAGCAGTGAATTCACGGGGGACAGGTACAATGAGCAGTTCTTC.